These 27 T cell receptor beta chains were all obtained from the same sample, sequenced in a study of T cell responses to AZD1222 COVID-19 vaccine. Clones were read by immunoSEQ multiplex PCR, and TCRdb kept only the in-frame ones, dropping some. The sample consists of 140,000 to 150,000 clones, around 93% of them appearing once. This material consisted of peripheral blood, taken on day 0 of AZD1222 vaccination. Receptors originate from an adult in good health.

The genes are TRBV27 and TRBJ2-3, with TRBD2 identical over 8 bases. Losses at the gene ends were 4 bases for V and 5 bases for J; bases not matched to a gene: 14. CDR1 is MNHEY and CDR2 is SMNVEV in the germline V gene (reference sequence). The CDR3 runs 17 residues. The CDR3 DNA reads TGTGCCAGCAGTTATAAGGGGGGACTAGTGAAAGGAGATACGCAGTATTTT. This translates into CASSYKGGLVKGDTQYF.

The CDR3 region is CASSLSGEQYF. The CDR3 nucleotides read TGTGCCAGCAGCTTAAGTGGGGAGCAGTACTTC. The chain combines TRBV11-2 with TRBJ2-7, with no clear D. Trimming pared 2 bases from V and 7 bases from J, leaving 6 bases between. Germline-derived CDR1 and CDR2 are SGHAT and FQNNGV. This CDR3 is built from 11 residues.

The chain joins TRBV5-1 to TRBJ2-3, with a weak D call TRBD1 (6 bases). Germline V lookup: CDR1 SGHRS, CDR2 YFSETQ. V lost 0 bases, J lost 6 bases, and 17 bases lay in between. CDR3 length: 16 amino acids. CDR3 residues: CASSLEGTPVVDTQYF. DNA for the CDR3: TGCGCCAGCAGCTTGGAGGGGACACCCGTGGTGGATACGCAGTATTTT.

The CDR3 sequence: CASNAVQKNEQFF. The CDR3 DNA is TGTGCCAGCAACGCGGTACAGAAAAATGAGCAGTTCTTC. V gene TRBV21-1 combines with J gene TRBJ2-1. TRBV21-1 is noted as a pseudogene. The CDR3 is 13 amino acids.

The J gene is TRBJ1-1, the V gene TRBV5-4; maybe TRBD1 (6 bases). This CDR3 region has 14 residues. The germline gives CDR1 SGHNT, CDR2 YYREEE (reference sequence). Trimming left V 4 bases short and J 4 bases short, with 14 bases between. This CDR3 reads CASSPQGSSTEAFF. The CDR3 nucleotides are TGTGCCAGCAGCCCACAGGGTTCGAGCACTGAAGCTTTCTTT.

The chain links TRBV25-1 to TRBJ1-4; 7 nucleotides line up with TRBD1. CDR1 and CDR2 (germline): MGHDK, SYGVNS. The trim removed 3 bases at V and 8 bases at J, leaving 9 bases unmatched. The CDR3 runs to 15 residues. Here the CDR3 DNA reads TGTGCCAGCAGTGATCCGACAGGGACTGGGGAAAAACTGTTTTTT. It is translated as CASSDPTGTGEKLFF.

The gene calls are TRBV5-6 and TRBJ2-1; D is possibly TRBD1 (5 bases). The CDR3 extends over 15 amino acids. In germline, CDR1 is SGHDT, CDR2 YYEEEE. The V and J ends lost 2 bases and 4 bases respectively, with 13 bases between them. The chain's CDR3 is CASSFRTNVYNEQFF. The CDR3 DNA reads TGTGCCAGCAGCTTCCGGACAAATGTTTACAATGAGCAGTTCTTC.

This clone was observed once. This chain uses TRBV12-3 or TRBV12-4 with TRBJ1-1; D is ambiguous. The CDR3 runs to 13 residues. V was cut by 1 base and J by 0 bases, with 3 bases left in between. CDR3 sequence: CASSLEMNTEAFF. CDR3 DNA sequence: TGTGCCAGCAGTTTAGAGATGAACACTGAAGCTTTCTTT.

About this clone itself: The junction departs from germline at one end; a sequencing error may be responsible. The genes are TRBV5-4 and TRBJ2-2, with unresolved D. CDR1 is SGHNT and CDR2 is YYREEE in the germline V gene (reference sequence). The CDR3 spans 12 residues. CDR3 protein: CASSLDSGELFF. The DNA of the CDR3 is TGTGCCAGCAGTTTGGATTCCGGGGAGCTGTTTTTT. The full variable domain, its missing parts supplied by reference TRBV5-4 and TRBJ2-2, is ETGVTQSPTHLIKTRGQQVTLRCSSQSGHNTVSWYQQALGQGPQFIFQYYREEENGRGNFPPRFSGLQFPNYSSELNVNALELDDSALYLCASSLDSGELFFGEGSRLTVL.

This clone was observed once. Mismatch with germline at one junction end may stem from a read error. V is TRBV2 and J is TRBJ2-7, with 8 bases lining up with TRBD1. This CDR3 has 14 amino acids. Germline values: CDR1 SNHLY, CDR2 FYNNEI. CDR3 nucleotide sequence: TGTGCCAGCAGCCCGACTTCCGGGACAGGTCCCCCCCGGTTC. This translates into CASSPTSGTGPPRF.

The chain has TRBV12-3 or TRBV12-4 and TRBJ2-5, with D uncertain. V was shortened by 1 base and J by 1 base, with 1 base between the two germline ends. The length of the CDR3 is 12 residues. CDR3 loop: CASSLVQETQYF. For the CDR3, the DNA is TGTGCCAGCAGTTTAGTCCAAGAGACCCAGTACTTC.

The chain links TRBV9 to TRBJ1-5, with D possibly being TRBD1 (5 bases). Germline V gene sequence: CDR1 SGDLS, CDR2 YYNGEE. V was cut by 3 bases and J by 3 bases, with 13 bases left in between. This CDR3 has 15 residues. The CDR3, as DNA: TGTGCCAGCAGCGCTCACCGGGGGGACAATCAGCCCCAGCATTTT. It codes for CASSAHRGDNQPQHF.

This clone was counted a single time. The V and J genes are TRBV5-1 and TRBJ2-7; 8 bases line up with TRBD2. CDR3 size: 16 residues. Germline CDR1 is SGHRS and CDR2 is YFSETQ. The V segment lost 0 bases and the J segment 0 bases; nucleotides outside the gene matches: 5. DNA of the CDR3: TGCGCCAGCAGCTTGGGTAGCGGGGAAAACTCCTACGAGCAGTACTTC. Protein product: CASSLGSGENSYEQYF.

This chain links TRBV6-6 with TRBJ2-7; 12 bases align to TRBD2. The V gene's germline CDR1 is MNHNY and CDR2 SVGAGI (reference sequence). Unmatched junction bases numbered 3, after V lost 7 bases and J lost 5 bases. There are 13 residues in the CDR3. The CDR3 protein is CASKTSGGHEQYF. CDR3 DNA: TGTGCCAGCAAAACTAGCGGGGGGCACGAGCAGTACTTC.

The rearrangement joins TRBV4-1 to TRBJ2-7, with D possibly TRBD1 on 6 matching bases. The CDR3 is made up of 15 amino acids. Between the trimmed V and J ends, which lost 1 base and 2 bases, there was a span of 12 bases. The germline gives CDR1 MGHRA, CDR2 YSYEKL. DNA for the CDR3: TGCGCCAGCAGCCAAGCCTTCGGACAGACCTACGAGCAGTACTTC. Translation: CASSQAFGQTYEQYF.

V and J are TRBV19 and TRBJ1-2; 7 bases are shared with TRBD1. J lost 8 bases, V lost 5 bases, and 11 bases had no gene match. The germline CDR1 and CDR2 sequences are LNHDA and SQIVND (reference sequence). The CDR3 has 14 amino acids. The CDR3 loop is CASSLRQGRAGYTF. In nucleotides, the CDR3 is TGTGCCAGTAGTCTCCGACAGGGCCGGGCCGGCTACACCTTC.

The chain joins TRBV11-2 to TRBJ2-1, with a tentative D call TRBD1 (5 bases). Trimming took off 5 bases at V and 6 bases at J, with 11 bases between the two ends. The CDR3 extends over 13 amino acids. Per germline, CDR1 SGHAT and CDR2 FQNNGV. CDR3 sequence: CASSGVGANEQFF. The CDR3, as DNA: TGTGCCAGCAGCGGGGTAGGGGCCAATGAGCAGTTCTTC.

The chain employs TRBV5-4 and TRBJ2-1; D is uncertain. This CDR3 spans 17 amino acids. The germline V gene has CDR1 SGHNT and CDR2 YYREEE (reference sequence). Trimming pared 0 bases from V and 0 bases from J, leaving 13 bases between. CDR3 sequence: CASSLGVGVVSYNEQFF. DNA for the CDR3: TGTGCCAGCAGCTTGGGGGTCGGAGTAGTCTCCTACAATGAGCAGTTCTTC.

V is TRBV5-1 and J is TRBJ1-4; unclear D gene. The CDR3 extends over 15 amino acids. The V end lost 4 bases, the J end lost 8 bases, and 18 bases lay between the germline ends. Germline CDR1 is SGHRS and CDR2 is YFSETQ. The CDR3 DNA follows: TGCGCCAGCAGCCCCGCTAGGGAGTCAGGAGAAAAACTGTTTTTT. It codes for CASSPARESGEKLFF.

V gene TRBV9 combines with J gene TRBJ1-1; D is unresolved. Germline lookup yields CDR1 SGDLS and CDR2 YYNGEE. Trimming stripped 0 bases from V and 4 bases from J, with 10 bases between. This CDR3 is 14 amino acids long. The CDR3 DNA reads TGTGCCAGCAGCGTAGGGACCTCGGGCACTGAAGCTTTCTTT. Translation: CASSVGTSGTEAFF.

The chain employs TRBV25-1 and TRBJ2-1, with 11 bases identical to TRBD2. The germline CDR1 and CDR2 sequences are MGHDK and SYGVNS. The junction had 13 bases not matched to a gene; V was cut back by 10 bases and J by 8 bases. The CDR3 covers 15 residues. The CDR3 bases are TGTGCCACCGCGAATCTAGCGGGAGGTCTGCATGAGCAGTTCTTC. Translating gives CATANLAGGLHEQFF.

The rearrangement joins TRBV5-6 to TRBJ2-7; D is perhaps TRBD1 or TRBD2 (5 bases each). The CDR3 is 14 residues long. Germline V CDR1 and CDR2: SGHDT, YYEEEE. With 4 bases removed from V and 7 bases from J, the gap between germline ends came to 18 bases. The CDR3 reads CASSHRDGPSEQYF. As DNA, the CDR3 is TGTGCCAGCAGCCACCGGGACGGCCCCTCTGAGCAGTACTTC.

The chain uses TRBV18 and TRBJ1-2, with 7 positions matching TRBD1. The CDR3 spans 15 residues. V shed 4 bases, J shed 7 bases, and the junction held 12 bases outside the gene matches. Per the germline V gene, CDR1 is KGHSH and CDR2 is LQKENI. CDR3 DNA: TGTGCCAGCTCACTAACAGGGGAGGTGGTATTTGGCTACACCTTC. This gives the protein CASSLTGEVVFGYTF.

The genes are TRBV18 and TRBJ1-1, with 9 bases fitting TRBD1. The germline CDR1 and CDR2 sequences are KGHSH and LQKENI. The V gene end was trimmed by 4 bases and the J gene end by 1 base; junction bases not matched to a gene: 1. The length of the CDR3 is 14 residues. The CDR3 is CASSLTGGNTEAFF. The DNA for the CDR3 is TGTGCCAGCTCACTGACAGGGGGGAACACTGAAGCTTTCTTT.

This rearrangement joins TRBV7-2 to TRBJ1-1, with D hard to call. Looked up from germline, CDR1 is SGHTA and CDR2 is FQGNSA. Trimming stripped 5 bases from V and 3 bases from J, with 13 bases between. The CDR3 has 14 residues. The CDR3 loop reads CASSTEPGYTEAFF. For the CDR3, the DNA is TGTGCCAGCAGCACCGAACCAGGCTACACTGAAGCTTTCTTT.

The gene calls are TRBV11-2 and TRBJ2-7, with D hard to call. Trimming stripped 0 bases from V and 2 bases from J, with 5 bases between. Germline V CDR1 and CDR2: SGHAT, FQNNGV. The CDR3 has 13 amino acids. The CDR3 DNA reads as TGTGCCAGCAGCTTAGAGGAACCCTACGAGCAGTACTTC. Its protein is CASSLEEPYEQYF.

This clone has just one count. The same CDR3 is also encoded by other DNA sequences in this sample. The chain joins TRBV18 to TRBJ1-1, with unresolved D. V lost 2 bases and J 0 bases, leaving 4 bases between the germline ends. The CDR3 has 13 amino acids. Germline V gives CDR1 KGHSH, CDR2 LQKENI. The CDR3, as DNA: TGTGCCAGCTCACCAGCATTGAACACTGAAGCTTTCTTT. It codes for CASSPALNTEAFF.